A selection of T cell receptor beta chains follows, all from one sample in a study of T-cell reconstitution after alpha-beta-depleted transplantation in children. Each CDR3 protein is one row after TCRdb ran MiXCR on the PCR reads. The sample has approximately 490,000 distinct CDR3 sequences, roughly a tenth seen once; the top ten hold around 2%. The source was PBMCs, collected before TCRalphabeta/CD19-depleted stem cell transplant. The source is a child aged 2 to 10 with inherited bone marrow failure, due to receive a stem cell transplant. Both conserved end residues are part of each CDR3. The D gene is left open where the match is weak. Only some rows state a clone size, as once, few, many or a class for expanded clones.

CASSLRSFREMIRHEQFF TGCGCCAGCAGCTTGCGATCCTTCCGAGAGATGATACGCCATGAGCAGTTCTTC TRBJ2-1 many TRBV5-1 .
CASGLTRASGRGPSYNEQFF TGTGCTAGTGGTCTGACTCGGGCTAGCGGGAGAGGACCCTCCTACAATGAGCAGTTCTTC TRBJ2-1 many TRBV12-5 TRBD2
CASSFLSLSSYNEQFF TGTGCCAGCAGTTTTCTTAGCCTGAGCTCCTACAATGAGCAGTTCTTC TRBJ2-1 many TRBV27 .
CASSQAYPGHLNYGYTF TGTGCCAGCAGCCAAGCCTACCCGGGACATCTTAACTATGGCTACACCTTC TRBJ1-2 many TRBV3-1 .
CATSDFSSGPNNEQFF TGTGCCACCAGTGATTTTAGTAGCGGGCCCAACAATGAGCAGTTCTTC TRBJ2-1 many TRBV24-1 TRBD2
CASVQNQPQHF TGTGCCAGCGTACAGAATCAGCCCCAGCATTTT TRBJ1-5 . TRBV27 .
CASSVGIQYF TGTGCCAGCAGCGTAGGCATTCAGTACTTC TRBJ2-4 many TRBV9 .
CASKAGGEQYF TGTGCCAGCAAGGCAGGGGGCGAGCAGTACTTC TRBJ2-7 many TRBV27 TRBD1
CASSRDDPHYYGYTF TGTGCCAGCAGCCGGGATGATCCGCACTACTATGGCTACACCTTC TRBJ1-2 many TRBV6-1 .
CASTTDSYNEQFF TGCGCCAGCACAACGGACAGCTACAATGAGCAGTTCTTC TRBJ2-1 . TRBV5-1 .
CSARDLVASGSLDTQYF TGCAGTGCTAGAGATCTCGTGGCTAGCGGGAGCCTAGATACGCAGTATTTT TRBJ2-3 few TRBV20-1 TRBD2
CATSRAGTVTEAFF TGTGCCACCAGCAGAGCCGGGACAGTCACTGAAGCTTTCTTT TRBJ1-1 many TRBV15 TRBD1
CSAQEGLAGVGEQYF TGCAGTGCTCAAGAGGGACTAGCGGGAGTAGGGGAGCAGTACTTC TRBJ2-7 few TRBV20-1 TRBD2
CASSMASGSYEQYF TGTGCCAGTAGTATGGCTAGCGGGAGCTACGAGCAGTACTTC TRBJ2-7 . TRBV19 TRBD2
CASGADPGEQYF TGCGCCAGCGGGGCCGATCCGGGGGAGCAGTACTTC TRBJ2-7 many TRBV10-1 .
CASSPLMERVVFEQYF TGTGCCAGCAGTCCATTGATGGAGCGGGTCGTCTTCGAGCAGTACTTC TRBJ2-7 many TRBV27 .
CASSTSIGRGLGEQYF TGTGCCAGCAGCACTTCGATCGGAAGGGGGCTGGGCGAGCAGTACTTC TRBJ2-7 many TRBV7-9 TRBD1
CASSPQGGNTEAFF TGTGCCAGCAGCCCACAGGGGGGGAACACTGAAGCTTTCTTT TRBJ1-1 many TRBV7-9 TRBD1
CASSYSPLEEGTEELFF TGTGCCAGCAGTTACTCGCCTTTAGAAGAGGGGACCGAGGAGCTGTTTTTT TRBJ2-2 . TRBV6-5 .
CASSRDGLVAEAFF TGTGCCAGCAGCCGAGATGGTCTAGTCGCTGAAGCTTTCTTT TRBJ1-1 . TRBV3-1 .
CASSRGGYPDTQYF TGCGCCAGCAGCCGGGGAGGGTACCCAGATACGCAGTATTTT TRBJ2-3 . TRBV4-3 TRBD2
CASSGRGDYTDTQYF TGTGCCAGCAGCGGGCGGGGGGATTACACAGATACGCAGTATTTT TRBJ2-3 many TRBV28 TRBD2
CASSVGLASTGELFF TGTGCCAGCAGCGTAGGGCTAGCGAGCACCGGGGAGCTGTTTTTT TRBJ2-2 many TRBV9 .
CAAWEGSNEQFF TGTGCCGCTTGGGAGGGCAGCAATGAGCAGTTCTTC TRBJ2-1 many TRBV7-2 TRBD2
CASSLKADYGYTF TGTGCCAGCAGTTTAAAGGCAGACTATGGCTACACCTTC TRBJ1-2 many TRBV27 .
CASSPTSGRASNSYEQYF TGTGCCAGCAGCCCAACTAGCGGGAGGGCCTCGAACTCCTACGAGCAGTACTTC TRBJ2-7 . TRBV5-6 TRBD2
CASSYGGPYEQYF TGTGCCAGCAGTTACGGGGGCCCCTACGAGCAGTACTTC TRBJ2-7 many TRBV6-5 .
CASSSVGIPTQDNEQFF TGTGCCAGCAGTTCCGTCGGGATCCCGACCCAAGACAATGAGCAGTTCTTC TRBJ2-1 many TRBV28 .
CASSPPFDTQYF TGTGCCAGCAGCCCGCCGTTCGATACGCAGTATTTT TRBJ2-3 . TRBV7-8 .
CASSYMRFQSYEQYF TGTGCCAGCAGTTATATGCGCTTCCAATCCTACGAGCAGTACTTC TRBJ2-7 many TRBV6-1 .
CASSLAVNEKLFF TGTGCCAGCAGTTTAGCCGTGAATGAAAAACTGTTTTTT TRBJ1-4 many TRBV27 .
CASSPPSFNEQFF TGTGCCAGCTCACCACCGTCTTTCAATGAGCAGTTCTTC TRBJ2-1 . TRBV18 .
CASSFSGATKTDTQYF TGTGCCAGCAGCTTTAGTGGGGCCACGAAAACAGATACGCAGTATTTT TRBJ2-3 many TRBV7-9 .
CASSPQEASGRYEQYF TGTGCCAGCAGCCCTCAAGAGGCGAGCGGGAGGTACGAGCAGTACTTC TRBJ2-7 many TRBV9 TRBD2
CAISESARAETQYF TGTGCCATCAGTGAGTCCGCCAGGGCGGAGACCCAGTACTTC TRBJ2-5 many TRBV10-3 .